This TCR beta chain was profiled in a study of blood T cell repertoires in COVID-19. About the research overall: Sources were T cells, B-cell-depleted T cells, or PBMCs; the material itself was cDNA or gDNA.

In the authors' methods: Amplified reference gene primers provided the basis for estimating nucleated cell counts. TCRdb's table, derived via immunoSEQ multiplex PCR, lists solely in-frame clones and lacks some. Clone size and the V and J calls come from that table; the DNA yielded D and trimming. The table has approximately 74,000 clones, roughly 90% seen once. CDR1 and CDR2 from the germline V gene are MNHNY and SVGAGI (reference sequence). This CDR3 has 12 amino acids. V was clipped by 4 bases and J by 6 bases, with 9 bases between them. Specimen: peripheral blood. The TCR sequence derives from a woman aged 60-70 years with acute or convalescent COVID-19. The chain combines TRBV6-6 with TRBJ1-1; D might be TRBD1 (6 bases). The DNA of the CDR3 is TGTGCCAGCAGTTGGACAGAGGCTGAAGCTTTCTTT. The encoded protein is CASSWTEAEAFF.